This T cell receptor (beta chain) was identified in a study of T cell changes during pregnancy in multiple sclerosis. This CDR3 spans 13 amino acids. The ends were cut back, 10 bases at V and 8 bases at J, with 15 bases in the middle. Germline lookup yields CDR1 MNHEY and CDR2 SVGAGI. This clone was detected a few times. Generated by immunoSEQ multiplex PCR, the TCRdb table keeps only in-frame clones and is missing some. Of about 49,000 clones listed, about 90% were seen once; the top ten hold 0.37%. The chain couples TRBV6-5 to TRBJ1-6; the D is unclear. The sequenced sample was CD4+ T cells from peripheral blood mononuclear cells, obtained in the second trimester of pregnancy. The source of this sequence is a female donor in good health, enrolled as a control in a pregnancy study. For the CDR3, the DNA is TGTGCCACCGCGCAGCGGGAGGATTCACCCCTCCACTTT. Amino acid sequence: CATAQREDSPLHF.